These T cell receptor beta chains were read from a single sample in a study of cytomegalovirus exposure and HLA in healthy donors. This table comes from immunoSEQ multiplex PCR, and its TCRdb copy is limited to in-frame clones, with some not included. The data contain about 130,000 clones, approximately 80% of them seen just once; the ten biggest clones take up 3% to 3.5%. Material for sequencing was PBMCs. The receptors shown here come from a man aged 35-49 years in good health and CMV-seronegative. Both conserved end residues are part of each CDR3. The order of the fields is J gene, clone size, V gene, D gene, CDR3 DNA, CDR3 protein. The D gene is left open where the match is weak. The size field is filled for only some rows; it gives once, few, many or a size class.

j_call: TRBJ2-1
clone_size: -
v_call: TRBV12-1
d_call: -
cdr3_nt: TGTGCCAGCAGCTTTGAACGGTATGAGCAGTTCTTC
cdr3_aa: CASSFERYEQFF

j_call: TRBJ1-4
clone_size: -
v_call: TRBV15
d_call: -
cdr3_nt: TGTGCCACCAGCAAGGCCCCAGAACGAGGTGAAAAACTGTTTTTT
cdr3_aa: CATSKAPERGEKLFF

j_call: TRBJ1-1
clone_size: -
v_call: TRBV10-3
d_call: TRBD1
cdr3_nt: TGTGCCATCAGCCTTTCCGGGACAGGGAACACTGAAGCTTTCTTT
cdr3_aa: CAISLSGTGNTEAFF

j_call: TRBJ2-2
clone_size: -
v_call: TRBV11-3
d_call: -
cdr3_nt: TGTGCCAGCAGCTCCAGGGTGAGCGGGGAGCTGTTTTTT
cdr3_aa: CASSSRVSGELFF

j_call: TRBJ2-3
clone_size: once
v_call: TRBV4-2
d_call: TRBD2
cdr3_nt: TGTGCCAGCAGCCCCCATCAGCGGGGAGAAGTCACAGATACGCAGTATTTT
cdr3_aa: CASSPHQRGEVTDTQYF

j_call: TRBJ2-2
clone_size: -
v_call: TRBV6-4
d_call: -
cdr3_nt: TGTGCCAGCAGTGGACAGACTAACACCGGGGAGCTGTTTTTT
cdr3_aa: CASSGQTNTGELFF

j_call: TRBJ2-2
clone_size: -
v_call: TRBV19
d_call: TRBD2
cdr3_nt: TGTGCCAGTAGTATAACTAGCGGGTCTGGGGAGCTGTTTTTT
cdr3_aa: CASSITSGSGELFF

j_call: TRBJ2-7
clone_size: -
v_call: TRBV6-5
d_call: TRBD2
cdr3_nt: TGTGCCAGCAGTTATTCGGGGGGACCCTACGAGCAGTACTTC
cdr3_aa: CASSYSGGPYEQYF

j_call: TRBJ2-7
clone_size: -
v_call: TRBV4-3
d_call: TRBD1
cdr3_nt: TGCGCCAGCAGCCAAGAGGCCACAGGGGCCTACGAGCAGTACTTC
cdr3_aa: CASSQEATGAYEQYF

j_call: TRBJ2-2
clone_size: -
v_call: TRBV9
d_call: -
cdr3_nt: TGTGCCAGCAGTGGGCCCACGGGGTCCGGGGAGCTGTTTTTT
cdr3_aa: CASSGPTGSGELFF

j_call: TRBJ1-5
clone_size: once
v_call: TRBV5-6
d_call: -
cdr3_nt: TGTGCCAGCAGCTTGGGTGCCGGGGTCCACCAGCCCCAGCATTTT
cdr3_aa: CASSLGAGVHQPQHF

j_call: TRBJ1-2
clone_size: -
v_call: TRBV19
d_call: -
cdr3_nt: TGTGCCAGTAACGCCGGGGATGGCTACACCTTC
cdr3_aa: CASNAGDGYTF

j_call: TRBJ2-1
clone_size: -
v_call: TRBV5-4
d_call: TRBD2
cdr3_nt: TGTGCCAGCAGCTTGGGGTCGAGCGGGGGACGTAATGAGCAGTTCTTC
cdr3_aa: CASSLGSSGGRNEQFF

j_call: TRBJ2-7
clone_size: -
v_call: TRBV29-1
d_call: TRBD1
cdr3_nt: TGCAGCGTTGAAGGGGGAAAGACAGGGGTCGAGCAGTACTTC
cdr3_aa: CSVEGGKTGVEQYF

j_call: TRBJ2-5
clone_size: -
v_call: TRBV2
d_call: TRBD2
cdr3_nt: TGTGCCAGCAGGGGAGTAGCGGGGGTAAAGTGGGAGACCCAGTACTTC
cdr3_aa: CASRGVAGVKWETQYF

j_call: TRBJ1-2
clone_size: few
v_call: TRBV9
d_call: -
cdr3_nt: TGTGCCAGCAGCCCCCTCGGGGGAAGACAAAACTATGGCTACACCTTC
cdr3_aa: CASSPLGGRQNYGYTF

j_call: TRBJ2-7
clone_size: -
v_call: TRBV7-3
d_call: -
cdr3_nt: TGTGCCAGCAGCCTGAGGGGAGGCAACACCTACGAGCAGTACTTC
cdr3_aa: CASSLRGGNTYEQYF